This T cell receptor (beta chain) appears in the sequencing data of a study of blood T cell repertoires in COVID-19. About the study: Some COVID-19 samples were acute and others convalescent; all came from the United States, Italy and Spain. PBMCs, B-cell-depleted T cells, or T cells provided the cDNA or gDNA that made up the material.

Patients from Seattle were sampled longitudinally, starting during active infection. Original processing methods: From reference gene primer amplification, estimates of nucleated cell counts were derived. Clones were read by immunoSEQ multiplex PCR, and TCRdb kept only the in-frame ones, dropping some. That table is the source of V, J and clone size, and D and trimming were worked out from the DNA. The sample gives 200,000 or so clones, around four fifths of which show up once; 0.95% is in the top ten. Germline V lookup: CDR1 SGHRS, CDR2 YFSETQ. Trimming removed 0 bases from V and 7 bases from J, with 13 bases in between. The CDR3 loop spans 15 amino acids.

Sequencing was carried out using peripheral blood. This receptor was taken from a man in his sixties with COVID-19, enrolled during active disease. The chain combines TRBV5-1 with TRBJ1-4, with D maybe TRBD1 (6 bases). The DNA for the CDR3 is TGCGCCAGCAGCTTGGTTGGGACCAGGGGTGAAAAACTGTTTTTT. Translating gives CASSLVGTRGEKLFF.